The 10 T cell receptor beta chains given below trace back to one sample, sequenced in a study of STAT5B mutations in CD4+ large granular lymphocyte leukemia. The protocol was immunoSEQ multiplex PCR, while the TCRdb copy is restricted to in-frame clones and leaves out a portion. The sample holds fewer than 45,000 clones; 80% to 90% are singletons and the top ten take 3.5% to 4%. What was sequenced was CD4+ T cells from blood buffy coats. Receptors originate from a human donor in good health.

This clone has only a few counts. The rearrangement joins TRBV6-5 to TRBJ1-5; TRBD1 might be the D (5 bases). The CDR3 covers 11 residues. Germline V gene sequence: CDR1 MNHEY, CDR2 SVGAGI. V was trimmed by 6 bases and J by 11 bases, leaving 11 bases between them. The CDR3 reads CASRQGEAQHF. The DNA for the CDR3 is TGTGCCAGCAGGCAGGGTGAGGCCCAGCATTTT.

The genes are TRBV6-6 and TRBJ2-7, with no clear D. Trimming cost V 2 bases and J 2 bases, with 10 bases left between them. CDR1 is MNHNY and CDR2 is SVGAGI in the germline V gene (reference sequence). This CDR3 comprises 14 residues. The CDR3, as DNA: TGTGCCAGCAGTTACGGCACGGCTACCTACGAGCAGTACTTC. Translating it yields CASSYGTATYEQYF.

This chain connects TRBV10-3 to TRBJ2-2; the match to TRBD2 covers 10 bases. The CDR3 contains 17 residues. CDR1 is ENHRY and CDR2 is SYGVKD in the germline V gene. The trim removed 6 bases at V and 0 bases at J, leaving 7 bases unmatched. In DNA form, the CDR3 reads TGTGCCATCAGGAGCGGGACTAGCGTAACGAACACCGGGGAGCTGTTTTTT. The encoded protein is CAIRSGTSVTNTGELFF.

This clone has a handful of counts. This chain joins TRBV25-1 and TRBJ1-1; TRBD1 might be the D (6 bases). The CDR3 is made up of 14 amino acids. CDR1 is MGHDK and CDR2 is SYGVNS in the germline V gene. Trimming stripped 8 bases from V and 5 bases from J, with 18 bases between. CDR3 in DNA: TGTGCCAGCTCGCGTACGGAAGGGGGGACTGAAGCTTTCTTT. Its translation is CASSRTEGGTEAFF.

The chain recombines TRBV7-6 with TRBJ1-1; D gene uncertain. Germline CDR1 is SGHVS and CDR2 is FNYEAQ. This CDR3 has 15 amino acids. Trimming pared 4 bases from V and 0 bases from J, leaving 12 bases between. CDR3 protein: CASSSRVRMNTEAFF. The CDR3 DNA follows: TGTGCCAGCAGCTCTCGGGTCCGAATGAACACTGAAGCTTTCTTT.

This CDR3 reads CASSKSGTIYNEQFF. Written as DNA, the CDR3 is TGTGCCAGCAGTAAATCCGGGACAATCTACAATGAGCAGTTCTTC. The chain recombines TRBV11-2 with TRBJ2-1, with D possibly matching TRBD1 (6 bases). From germline, CDR1 is SGHAT and CDR2 FQNNGV. V was trimmed by 6 bases and J by 3 bases, leaving 15 bases between them. This CDR3 contains 15 residues.

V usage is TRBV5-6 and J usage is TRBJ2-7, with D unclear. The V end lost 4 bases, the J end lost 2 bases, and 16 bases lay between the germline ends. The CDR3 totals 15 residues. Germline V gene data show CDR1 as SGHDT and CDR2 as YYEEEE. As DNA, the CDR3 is TGTGCCAGCAGCCCGCTGGTGACGGATACCTACGAGCAGTACTTC. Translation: CASSPLVTDTYEQYF. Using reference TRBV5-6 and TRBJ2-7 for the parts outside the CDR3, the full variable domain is DAGVTQSPTHLIKTRGQQVTLRCSPKSGHDTVSWYQQALGQGPQFIFQYYEEEERQRGNFPDRFSGHQFPNYSSELNVNALLLGDSALYLCASSPLVTDTYEQYFGPGTRLTVT.

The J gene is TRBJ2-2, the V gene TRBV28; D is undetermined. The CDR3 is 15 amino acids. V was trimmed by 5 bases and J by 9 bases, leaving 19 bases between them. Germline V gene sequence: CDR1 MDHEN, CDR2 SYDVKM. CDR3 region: CASSPYQIKHRELFF. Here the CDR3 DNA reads TGTGCCAGCAGTCCCTACCAGATAAAACACCGGGAGCTGTTTTTT.

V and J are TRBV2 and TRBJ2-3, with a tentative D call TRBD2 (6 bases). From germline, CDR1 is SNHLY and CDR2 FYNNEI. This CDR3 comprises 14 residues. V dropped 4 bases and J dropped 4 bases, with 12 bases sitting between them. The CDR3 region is CASSGPGGADTQYF. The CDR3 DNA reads TGTGCCAGCAGTGGGCCGGGCGGGGCAGATACGCAGTATTTT.

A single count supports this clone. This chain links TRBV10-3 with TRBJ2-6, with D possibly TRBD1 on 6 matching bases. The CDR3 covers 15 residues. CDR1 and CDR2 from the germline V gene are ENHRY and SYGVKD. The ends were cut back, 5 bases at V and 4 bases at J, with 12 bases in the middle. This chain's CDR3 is CAISSQGYGANVLTF. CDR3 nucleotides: TGTGCCATCAGTTCCCAGGGGTACGGGGCCAACGTCCTGACTTTC.